This TCR beta chain was identified during a study of cytomegalovirus exposure and HLA in healthy donors. Study background: From donors who were HLA-typed, an early data release held approximately 91 million unique TCRs.

Use of 60 Vbeta and 13 Jbeta primers characterized the PCR. Libraries were prepared by immunoSEQ multiplex PCR; TCRdb keeps only in-frame clonotypes and omits some of them. The table records just under 70,000 clones, approximately 75% of them present only once. Study observations and caveats: Across HLA loci, a later analysis found differing TCR association rates, with DRB1 most and HLA-C fewest. After further analysis at a later stage, 16,951 TCR beta sequences were associated with HLA alleles at 0.05 false discovery rate.

The records do not include a CMV serostatus for this donor. This clone showed up just a few times. Its antigen is as yet unknown. The V and J ends lost 4 bases and 5 bases, in that order; junction bases with no gene match: 11. The CDR3 sequence is 15 residues long. Looked up from germline, CDR1 is SGHRS and CDR2 is YFSETQ. The chain couples TRBV5-1 to TRBJ1-1, with TRBD1 identical over 7 bases. The clonotype comes from a human donor in good health. The material sequenced was PBMCs. The CDR3 loop reads CASSLTQGTGTEAFF. CDR3 sequence (DNA): TGCGCCAGCAGCCTGACACAGGGGACGGGGACTGAAGCTTTCTTT.